The 30 T cell receptor beta chains reported below all come from one sample, sequenced in a study of metastatic and nonmetastatic thyroid tumors. Each patient came to thyroid surgery without any prior treatment (of any kind). TCRdb used MiXCR to call clones anew from the PCR reads. The sample has 20,000 or so clones; about 30% are singletons. Specimen: blood. The receptors originated from a female donor with papillary thyroid cancer or a benign thyroid nodule (not recorded which). Some clones in this sample may be carry-over from other donors' samples.

This clone was counted a few times. The rearrangement joins TRBV30 to TRBJ2-7; D possibly matches TRBD1 or TRBD2 (5 bases each). Germline V gene sequence: CDR1 GTSNPN, CDR2 SVGIG (reference sequence). V was trimmed by 3 bases and J by 2 bases, leaving 17 bases between them. The CDR3 length is 15 residues. CDR3 nucleotides: TGTGCCTGGAGCAAGGGACCGGGCCCAGCCTACGAGCAGTACTTC. This sequence encodes CAWSKGPGPAYEQYF.

By share, this clone ranks as medium-sized. This chain connects TRBV27 to TRBJ2-7; 11 positions agree with TRBD1. The CDR3 has 15 residues. CDR1 and CDR2 (germline): MNHEY, SMNVEV (reference sequence). The ends lost 4 bases at V and 7 bases at J; junction bases unmatched: 9. The CDR3 region is CASSSRTGGFGEQYF. The CDR3 coding sequence is TGTGCCAGCAGTTCACGGACAGGGGGCTTCGGGGAGCAGTACTTC.

This clone came up a few times. V gene TRBV2 combines with J gene TRBJ1-2, with D perhaps matching TRBD1 (5 bases). The CDR3 loop spans 14 amino acids. The germline CDR1 and CDR2 sequences are SNHLY and FYNNEI. V lost 3 bases, J lost 5 bases, and 13 bases lay in between. Written as DNA, the CDR3 is TGTGCCAGCAGTGACCAGGGAAATTATTATGGCTACACCTTC. It specifies CASSDQGNYYGYTF. The full variable domain, with the rest looked up from reference TRBV2 and TRBJ1-2, is EPEVTQTPSHQVTQMGQEVILRCVPISNHLYFYWYRQILGQKVEFLVSFYNNEISEKSEIFDDQFSVERPDGSNFTLKIRSTKLEDSAMYFCASSDQGNYYGYTFGSGTRLTVV.

The rearrangement links TRBV18 to TRBJ2-2; D tentatively fits TRBD1 or TRBD2 (5 bases each). V lost 0 bases and J 4 bases, leaving 9 bases between the germline ends. Germline V lookup: CDR1 KGHSH, CDR2 LQKENI. This CDR3 is built from 15 residues. The CDR3 DNA follows: TGTGCCAGCTCACCACCGAGGGGAGTCACCGGGGAGCTGTTTTTT. This encodes CASSPPRGVTGELFF.

This clone was seen a few times. This chain connects TRBV24-1 to TRBJ2-1, with 10 bases lining up with TRBD1. The V segment lost 3 bases and the J segment 15 bases; nucleotides outside the gene matches: 16. In germline, CDR1 is KGHDR, CDR2 SFDVKD. The length of the CDR3 is 16 residues. The CDR3 loop reads CATSDPGQGWYNDRFF. CDR3 nucleotides: TGTGCCACCAGTGATCCGGGACAGGGGTGGTACAATGATCGGTTCTTC.

This clone has a count of ten or more. The V gene is TRBV3-1, the J gene TRBJ2-1, with D possibly TRBD1 on 6 matching bases. The CDR3 spans 17 residues. The germline V and J ends were trimmed by 1 base and 5 bases, with 18 bases remaining between them. Germline-derived CDR1 and CDR2 are LGHDT and YNNKEL (reference sequence). This chain's CDR3 is CASSQALRGRGNNEQFF. The CDR3 DNA reads TGTGCCAGCAGCCAAGCACTCCGCGGAAGGGGGAACAATGAGCAGTTCTTC.

The rearrangement joins TRBV20-1 to TRBJ2-3, with D possibly being TRBD2 (6 bases). Germline V gene data show CDR1 as DFQATT and CDR2 as SNEGSKA (reference sequence). This CDR3 has 13 residues. V dropped 5 bases and J dropped 2 bases, with 11 bases sitting between them. The CDR3 DNA is TGCAGTGCTGTAAGCGGGTTCACAGATACGCAGTATTTT. This gives the protein CSAVSGFTDTQYF.

The V gene is TRBV10-3, the J gene TRBJ1-5, with D unclear. V was shortened by 6 bases and J by 2 bases, with 11 bases between the two germline ends. The CDR3 has 14 residues. From germline, CDR1 is ENHRY and CDR2 SYGVKD. The CDR3 DNA sequence: TGTGCCATCAGCCGGGAAAACGGCAATCAGCCCCAGCATTTT. Protein product: CAISRENGNQPQHF.

This chain joins TRBV5-4 and TRBJ2-2; no definite D call. This CDR3 is built from 16 residues. The germline CDR1 and CDR2 sequences are SGHNT and YYREEE (reference sequence). Trimming left V 0 bases short and J 1 base short, with 10 bases between. CDR3: CASSLAGGLNTGELFF. The CDR3 DNA reads TGTGCCAGCAGCTTGGCCGGTGGTTTGAACACCGGGGAGCTGTTTTTT.

This clone was picked up many times. The chain carries TRBV19 and TRBJ1-5; D remains ambiguous. Germline V gives CDR1 LNHDA, CDR2 SQIVND (reference sequence). The V gene lost 3 bases and the J gene lost 0 bases, with 18 bases spanning the gap. The CDR3 is made up of 18 amino acids. As DNA, the CDR3 is TGTGCCAGTAGTATGGCGCTTGGGCAGAGATATAGCAATCAGCCCCAGCATTTT. It specifies CASSMALGQRYSNQPQHF.

On this clone itself: The junction does not match germline at one end; this may be a read error. The chain employs TRBV5-4 and TRBJ2-6; D may match TRBD1 or TRBD2 (5 bases each). The CDR3 sequence is 15 residues long. In germline, CDR1 is SGHNT, CDR2 YYREEE (reference sequence). Written as DNA, the CDR3 is TGTGCCAGCATCTTTGGGACCTCTGCGGCCAACGTCCTGACTTTC. As protein: CASIFGTSAANVLTF.

Of note for this clone: This may come from a read error, since a much larger clone is one base off. This chain links TRBV18 with TRBJ2-2; the match to TRBD1 covers 9 bases. The CDR3 consists of 13 residues. Germline V gives CDR1 KGHSH, CDR2 LQKENI. CDR3 in amino acids: CVSSPQGAGELLF. The CDR3, as DNA: TGTGTCAGCTCACCACAGGGGGCCGGGGAGCTGCTTTTT.

This clone appeared a few times. This sequence joins TRBV2 and TRBJ1-4; D is possibly TRBD1 (5 bases). The germline V and J ends were trimmed by 6 bases and 6 bases, with 14 bases remaining between them. The CDR3 loop spans 14 amino acids. In germline, CDR1 is SNHLY, CDR2 FYNNEI. The DNA for the CDR3 is TGTGCCAGCAGACCAGGGCGAGACGATGAAAAACTGTTTTTT. Amino acids: CASRPGRDDEKLFF.

This clone was counted only a few times. One end of the junction fails to match germline, which may point to a read error. This sequence joins TRBV6-5 and TRBJ2-7; D remains unclear. The CDR3 is 15 amino acids. CDR1 is MNHEY and CDR2 is SVGAGI in the germline V gene. CDR3 sequence: CASSYSVQCFCEHYF. CDR3 bases: TGTGCCAGCAGTTACTCGGTCCAGTGCTTCTGCGAGCATTACTTC.

This clone was counted at least ten times. CDR3 bases: TGCAGTGTCCCTCCGCAGGGTGGGAACACTGAAGCTTTCTTT. This gives the protein CSVPPQGGNTEAFF. The rearrangement links TRBV20-1 to TRBJ1-1; tentative D call: TRBD1 (5 bases). Trimming took 7 bases from V and 1 from J, leaving 16 bases between them. CDR1 and CDR2 (germline): DFQATT, SNEGSKA (reference sequence). This CDR3 comprises 14 residues.

V is TRBV6-1 and J is TRBJ2-1; TRBD2 might be the D (6 bases). Germline V gene lookup returns CDR1 MNHNS and CDR2 SASEGT. The CDR3 is 15 amino acids. The ends were cut back, 3 bases at V and 7 bases at J, with 16 bases in the middle. The CDR3 protein is CASSEGQAGNNEQFF. DNA for the CDR3: TGTGCCAGCAGTGAGGGGCAGGCGGGAAATAATGAGCAGTTCTTC.

This clone was counted between two and nine times. This chain links TRBV9 with TRBJ1-3; D ambiguous. V was trimmed by 0 bases and J by 4 bases, leaving 11 bases between them. Germline-derived CDR1 and CDR2 are SGDLS and YYNGEE. There are 15 residues in the CDR3. As DNA, the CDR3 is TGTGCCAGCAGCGTAGACAAGGGAACCGGAAACACCATATATTTT. It translates to CASSVDKGTGNTIYF.

By share, this clone ranks as medium-sized. The V gene is TRBV6-4, the J gene TRBJ2-1; 9 bases agree with TRBD2. The CDR3 contains 15 residues. Trimming cost V 4 bases and J 6 bases; bases outside gene matches: 7. Germline V CDR1 and CDR2: MRHNA, SNTAGT. This CDR3 reads CASSVLAGEANEQFF. CDR3 sequence (DNA): TGTGCCAGCAGTGTCTTAGCGGGAGAGGCCAATGAGCAGTTCTTC.

There are many counts of this clone. The chain joins TRBV4-3 to TRBJ2-1; no definite D call. Trimming stripped 0 bases from V and 6 bases from J, with 9 bases between. From germline, CDR1 is LGHNA and CDR2 YSLEER. The CDR3 length is 14 residues. The CDR3 protein is CASSQDLEFNEQFF. The CDR3 bases are TGCGCCAGCAGCCAAGATCTAGAGTTCAATGAGCAGTTCTTC.

The chain has TRBV6-1 and TRBJ1-1; TRBD1 agrees at 7 bases. Per germline, CDR1 MNHNS and CDR2 SASEGT. Losses at the gene ends were 6 bases for V and 3 bases for J; bases not matched to a gene: 7. The CDR3 sequence is 14 residues long. DNA of the CDR3: TGTGCCAGCAGCCGGACAGGTTGGGACACTGAAGCTTTCTTT. As protein: CASSRTGWDTEAFF.

The chain joins TRBV6-2 or TRBV6-3 to TRBJ1-2; D remains unclear. Per germline, CDR1 MNHEY and CDR2 SVGEGT. Trimming left V 6 bases short and J 3 bases short, with 14 bases between. The CDR3 totals 14 residues. The CDR3 DNA reads TGTGCCAGCAGGCGTGACGACTCGGACTATGGCTACACCTTC. This gives the protein CASRRDDSDYGYTF.

The chain joins TRBV6-1 to TRBJ2-7; D ambiguous. Germline loops: CDR1 MNHNS, CDR2 SASEGT. The CDR3 has 16 residues. Trimming removed 2 bases at V and 2 bases at J, with 16 bases between. The CDR3 here is CASSESRTQPAYEQYF. DNA for the CDR3: TGTGCCAGCAGTGAATCTCGTACACAGCCGGCCTACGAGCAGTACTTC.

There are a few counts of this clone. V is TRBV2 and J is TRBJ1-2; D gene uncertain. The V and J ends lost 6 bases and 4 bases respectively, with 9 bases between them. In germline, CDR1 is SNHLY, CDR2 FYNNEI. The CDR3 totals 12 residues. This chain's CDR3 is CASSVDIYGYTF. In DNA form, the CDR3 reads TGTGCCAGCAGCGTCGACATCTATGGCTACACCTTC. The variable domain in full, with the rest retrieved from reference TRBV2 and TRBJ1-2, is EPEVTQTPSHQVTQMGQEVILRCVPISNHLYFYWYRQILGQKVEFLVSFYNNEISEKSEIFDDQFSVERPDGSNFTLKIRSTKLEDSAMYFCASSVDIYGYTFGSGTRLTVV.

In its sample, this clone was seen many times. The same CDR3 also results from other DNA sequences found in this sample. This sequence joins TRBV5-6 and TRBJ1-5; D unresolved. Germline loops: CDR1 SGHDT, CDR2 YYEEEE. Trimming took off 2 bases at V and 4 bases at J, with 16 bases between the two ends. The CDR3 spans 16 residues. The CDR3 sequence: CASSLGPTGTNQPQHF. The CDR3 DNA sequence: TGTGCCAGCAGCTTAGGCCCGACGGGCACAAATCAGCCCCAGCATTTT.

This clone occurred a few times. This chain joins TRBV20-1 and TRBJ2-1, with TRBD2 identical over 7 bases. In germline, CDR1 is DFQATT, CDR2 SNEGSKA (reference sequence). This CDR3 has 13 amino acids. The trim removed 3 bases at V and 7 bases at J, leaving 6 bases unmatched. In DNA, the CDR3 is TGCAGTGCTAGTCGGGGAGGGTGGAATGAGCAGTTCTTC. This encodes CSASRGGWNEQFF.

This clone was observed at least ten times. The conserved final phenylalanine or tryptophan is absent from the CDR3, which likely points to a read error. The chain combines TRBV6-5 with TRBJ1-6; tentative D call: TRBD1 (6 bases). CDR1 is MNHEY and CDR2 is SVGAGI in the germline V gene. The CDR3 has 14 residues. CDR3 sequence reads: CASSYGDMNSLLHL. Here the CDR3 DNA reads TGTGCCAGCAGTTACGGGGACATGAATTCACTCCTCCACCTT.

This clone was counted many times. This chain joins TRBV27 and TRBJ1-1; D gene ambiguous. The CDR3 loop spans 14 amino acids. Germline CDR1 and CDR2: MNHEY and SMNVEV (reference sequence). Trimming shortened V by 5 bases and J by 3 bases, and 13 bases separated the two germline ends. CDR3 DNA sequence: TGTGCCAGCAGTAATGACGATTCGGACACTGAAGCTTTCTTT. Encoded protein: CASSNDDSDTEAFF.

A word on this clone: The junction does not match germline at one end; this may be a read error. This chain uses TRBV4-2 with TRBJ2-7; TRBD2 matches at 11 bases. Germline loops: CDR1 LGHNA, CDR2 YNFKEQ. This CDR3 is 16 amino acids long. For the CDR3, the DNA is TGTGACAGCAGACAAGGAGCTAGCGGGGGGTCGGAGGAGCAGTACTTC. This sequence encodes CDSRQGASGGSEEQYF.

V and J are TRBV20-1 and TRBJ2-3; TRBD2 matches at 10 bases. The V segment lost 3 bases and the J segment 6 bases; nucleotides outside the gene matches: 3. CDR3 size: 13 residues. Germline CDR1 DFQATT, CDR2 SNEGSKA (reference sequence). The CDR3 nucleotides read TGCAGTGCTAGCGAAGCGGGAGGGGATACGCAGTATTTT. Its translation is CSASEAGGDTQYF.

This clone was seen repeatedly, ten times or more. CDR3 coding DNA: TGTGCCAGCAGCTCCCTCTGGAGGGGTGCTAGCACAGATACGCAGTATTTT. This translates into CASSSLWRGASTDTQYF. This chain connects TRBV7-2 to TRBJ2-3; possibly TRBD2 for D (6 bases). Germline-derived CDR1 and CDR2 are SGHTA and FQGNSA. The V and J ends lost 4 bases and 0 bases respectively, with 17 bases between them. CDR3 length equals 17 residues. Full variable domain (remainder filled in from reference TRBV7-2 and TRBJ2-3): GAGVSQSPSNKVTEKGKDVELRCDPISGHTALYWYRQSLGQGLEFLIYFQGNSAPDKSGLPSDRFSAERTGGSVSTLTIQRTQQEDSAVYLCASSSLWRGASTDTQYFGPGTRLTVL.